These 23 T cell receptor beta chains were sequenced from one sample in a study of cytomegalovirus exposure and HLA in healthy donors. Here immunoSEQ multiplex PCR was the method, and the copy in TCRdb shows in-frame clones only, minus some. Of about 55,000 clones listed, approximately 90% are singletons. The sequenced material came from PBMCs. These receptors were obtained from a man aged 18 to 30 in good health and CMV-seronegative.

The rearrangement joins TRBV7-6 to TRBJ1-2; no reliable D call. CDR3 length equals 13 residues. The V and J ends lost 1 base and 3 bases respectively, with 6 bases between them. Germline values: CDR1 SGHVS, CDR2 FNYEAQ. The CDR3 DNA reads TGTGCCAGCAGCTTAGACCCGGACTATGGCTACACCTTC. It specifies CASSLDPDYGYTF. The variable domain in full, with the rest retrieved from reference TRBV7-6 and TRBJ1-2, is GAGVSQSPRYKVTKRGQDVALRCDPISGHVSLYWYRQALGQGPEFLTYFNYEAQQDKSGLPNDRFSAERPEGSISTLTIQRTEQRDSAMYRCASSLDPDYGYTFGSGTRLTVV.

This clone was recorded once. CDR3: CASSPRQKVYTEAFF. CDR3 coding DNA: TGTGCCAGCAGCCCAAGACAAAAGGTCTACACTGAAGCTTTCTTT. V and J are TRBV7-9 and TRBJ1-1; D is uncertain. V was pared by 5 bases and J by 3 bases, with 16 bases between. CDR3 length: 15 residues. Germline loops: CDR1 SEHNR, CDR2 FQNEAQ (reference sequence).

The gene calls are TRBV5-1 and TRBJ1-5, with unresolved D. The CDR3 has 17 amino acids. Trimming pared 0 bases from V and 0 bases from J, leaving 13 bases between. CDR1 is SGHRS, CDR2 YFSETQ, per germline. The CDR3: CASSLDGDTDSNQPQHF. CDR3 bases: TGCGCCAGCAGCTTGGACGGGGATACAGATAGCAATCAGCCCCAGCATTTT.

The V call is TRBV7-9, the J call TRBJ1-4; D gene unclear. V dropped 5 bases and J dropped 10 bases, with 23 bases sitting between them. Germline V gene data show CDR1 as SEHNR and CDR2 as FQNEAQ (reference sequence). The CDR3 consists of 16 residues. The CDR3 coding sequence is TGTGCCAGCAGCCGAGGGAGGGAGGGAAGTGTCGGAAAACTGTTTTTT. Encoded protein: CASSRGREGSVGKLFF. Supplemented by reference TRBV7-9 and TRBJ1-4, the full variable domain reads DTGVSQNPRHKITKRGQNVTFRCDPISEHNRLYWYRQTLGQGPEFLTYFQNEAQLEKSRLLSDRFSAERPKGSFSTLEIQRTEQGDSAMYLCASSRGREGSVGKLFFGSGTQLSVL.

The V and J genes are TRBV6-5 and TRBJ2-1, with 7 bases lining up with TRBD2. With 2 bases clipped from V and 6 bases from J, the junction kept 7 bases outside the gene matches. The CDR3 runs 15 residues. Germline CDR1 reads MNHEY; CDR2 reads SVGAGI. The CDR3 sequence: CASSYKREYPNEQFF. As DNA, the CDR3 is TGTGCCAGCAGTTACAAGCGGGAATACCCCAATGAGCAGTTCTTC.

The J gene is TRBJ2-6, the V gene TRBV7-9; the D gene is possibly TRBD2 (6 bases). The CDR3 sequence is 18 residues long. Germline V gene lookup returns CDR1 SEHNR and CDR2 FQNEAQ (reference sequence). Trimming shortened V by 5 bases and J by 1 base, and 18 bases separated the two germline ends. The CDR3 sequence is CASSPGRGLSSGANVLTF. The CDR3 DNA reads TGTGCCAGCAGCCCAGGACGGGGGTTGTCATCTGGGGCCAACGTCCTGACTTTC.

The chain links TRBV30 to TRBJ2-1, with 11 bases lining up with TRBD1. Germline V gene lookup returns CDR1 GTSNPN and CDR2 SVGIG (reference sequence). V was clipped by 1 base and J by 8 bases; unmatched bases: 1. CDR3 length: 13 residues. The CDR3 loop reads CAWSGDRGYEQFF. The CDR3 DNA reads as TGTGCCTGGAGTGGGGACAGGGGGTATGAGCAGTTCTTC.

The CDR3: CASGRQKQGYTF. The CDR3 DNA reads TGCGCCAGCGGGAGGCAGAAGCAAGGATACACCTTC. The chain has TRBV10-2 and TRBJ1-2, with D unclear. V was cut by 8 bases and J by 11 bases, with 18 bases left in between. In germline, CDR1 is WSHSY, CDR2 SAAADI. The CDR3 loop spans 12 amino acids.

The J gene is TRBJ2-1, the V gene TRBV5-6, with TRBD1 matching over 7 bases. The CDR3 contains 17 residues. CDR1 and CDR2 from the germline V gene are SGHDT and YYEEEE. The V segment lost 0 bases and the J segment 2 bases; nucleotides outside the gene matches: 8. CDR3 sequence: CASSLEPTGNPYNEQFF. In nucleotides, the CDR3 is TGTGCCAGCAGCTTGGAGCCGACAGGGAACCCCTACAATGAGCAGTTCTTC.

J is TRBJ2-3 and V is TRBV15; D gene uncertain. V lost 3 bases, J lost 0 bases, and 10 bases lay in between. CDR3 size: 15 residues. In germline, CDR1 is LNHNV, CDR2 YYDKDF (reference sequence). CDR3 nucleotides: TGTGCCACCAGCAGTCTTATAACTAGCACAGATACGCAGTATTTT. This gives the protein CATSSLITSTDTQYF.

This clone was detected only a few times. This chain links TRBV5-1 with TRBJ2-1; the D is unclear. The CDR3 loop spans 14 amino acids. The germline gives CDR1 SGHRS, CDR2 YFSETQ. V lost 0 bases to trimming and J lost 5 bases, with 9 bases between them. CDR3 bases: TGCGCCAGCAGCTTGGCTCAGGTCCACAATGAGCAGTTCTTC. This codes for CASSLAQVHNEQFF.

This chain joins TRBV28 and TRBJ2-1; D is ambiguous. The CDR3 sequence is 18 residues long. The V end lost 3 bases, the J end lost 0 bases, and 18 bases lay between the germline ends. Germline assignment: CDR1 MDHEN and CDR2 SYDVKM. CDR3 bases: TGTGCCAGCAGTTTCCTTTCCCGACTTCGCAGCTCCTACAATGAGCAGTTCTTC. Protein sequence: CASSFLSRLRSSYNEQFF.

This chain's CDR3 is CASSRQGVHEQYF. The DNA of the CDR3 is TGTGCCAGTAGTAGACAGGGGGTCCACGAGCAGTACTTC. J is TRBJ2-7 and V is TRBV19, with 9 bases matching TRBD1. Trimming at V came to 4 bases and at J to 5 bases, leaving 3 bases not matched to a gene. The CDR3 consists of 13 residues. Germline V gene data show CDR1 as LNHDA and CDR2 as SQIVND (reference sequence).

The chain recombines TRBV20-1 with TRBJ2-2; D ambiguous. The CDR3 has 10 amino acids. Trimming took 3 bases from V and 7 from J, leaving 3 bases between them. Germline CDR1 reads DFQATT; CDR2 reads SNEGSKA (reference sequence). CDR3 DNA sequence: TGCAGTGCTAGTCACGGGGAGCTGTTTTTT. Translating it yields CSASHGELFF.

V gene TRBV5-6 combines with J gene TRBJ2-7; 9 bases line up with TRBD1. The CDR3 sequence is 15 residues long. Germline V gives CDR1 SGHDT, CDR2 YYEEEE. V gave up 3 bases and J gave up 4 bases; unmatched junction bases: 8. In nucleotides, the CDR3 is TGTGCCAGCAGCTCACGGGGGACAGGGATGTACGAGCAGTACTTC. As protein: CASSSRGTGMYEQYF.

The chain carries TRBV6-1 and TRBJ2-7; 12 nucleotides agree with TRBD2. V trimming: 5 bases; J trimming: 3 bases; junction bases outside the gene matches: 2. The CDR3 contains 14 residues. The germline V gene has CDR1 MNHNS and CDR2 SASEGT. As DNA, the CDR3 is TGTGCCAGCAGTCCTAGCGGGGGGGGCTACGAGCAGTACTTC. Translating gives CASSPSGGGYEQYF.

This chain connects TRBV6-6 to TRBJ2-7, with 7 bases lining up with TRBD2. J gave up 12 bases and V 0 bases, and 2 bases lay outside the gene matches. This CDR3 spans 11 amino acids. Germline CDR1 is MNHNY and CDR2 is SVGAGI (reference sequence). In DNA form, the CDR3 reads TGTGCCAGCAGTTACTCGCGGGAGTTGTACTTC. Encoded protein: CASSYSRELYF.

Many counts were recorded for this clone. The V and J genes are TRBV6-1 and TRBJ1-2; the D is unclear. The CDR3 runs to 15 residues. Between the trimmed V and J ends, which lost 0 bases and 0 bases, there was a span of 8 bases. Looked up from germline, CDR1 is MNHNS and CDR2 is SASEGT. CDR3 region: CASSEAWSPNYGYTF. The DNA of the CDR3 is TGTGCCAGCAGTGAAGCATGGAGCCCTAACTATGGCTACACCTTC.

Note on this clone: At one boundary the junction diverges from the germline segment, which might be a read error. V gene TRBV6-1 combines with J gene TRBJ1-1; D call uncertain. Germline V gene sequence: CDR1 MNHNS, CDR2 SASEGT. CDR3 length equals 13 residues. CDR3 protein: CTSNPLGSAEAFF. CDR3 nucleotide sequence: TGTACCAGCAACCCCCTCGGAAGCGCTGAAGCTTTCTTT.

V usage is TRBV28 and J usage is TRBJ2-7, with D maybe TRBD1 (6 bases). The germline gives CDR1 MDHEN, CDR2 SYDVKM. The CDR3 loop spans 17 amino acids. V was clipped by 4 bases and J by 2 bases, with 21 bases between them. CDR3 DNA: TGTGCCAGCAGTTCACTAAGTTGGGGGCGCATCACCTACGAGCAGTACTTC. Protein product: CASSSLSWGRITYEQYF. The whole variable domain, filled in from reference TRBV28 and TRBJ2-7, reads DVKVTQSSRYLVKRTGEKVFLECVQDMDHENMFWYRQDPGLGLRLIYFSYDVKMKEKGDIPEGYSVSREKKERFSLILESASTNQTSMYLCASSSLSWGRITYEQYFGPGTRLTVT.

The V call is TRBV27, the J call TRBJ2-7; D ambiguous. This CDR3 has 15 amino acids. In germline, CDR1 is MNHEY, CDR2 SMNVEV (reference sequence). V was cut by 2 bases and J by 6 bases, with 17 bases left in between. The CDR3, as DNA: TGTGCCAGCAGTTTAAGGCCGAACCCCGAGGTCGAGCAGTACTTC. It is translated as CASSLRPNPEVEQYF.

The chain links TRBV5-6 to TRBJ2-7; TRBD2 is a possible D gene (6 bases). V was shortened by 4 bases and J by 7 bases, with 15 bases between the two germline ends. Germline CDR1 SGHDT, CDR2 YYEEEE. There are 13 residues in the CDR3. The DNA for the CDR3 is TGTGCCAGCAGCACTATTCCCAGCGGGGAGCAGTACTTC. This translates into CASSTIPSGEQYF.

V gene TRBV28 combines with J gene TRBJ2-5, with TRBD2 matching over 9 bases. The germline V gene has CDR1 MDHEN and CDR2 SYDVKM. There are 15 residues in the CDR3. V dropped 2 bases and J dropped 5; count of bases not matched to a gene: 6. DNA for the CDR3: TGTGCCAGCAGTTTAGAACTAGCGGGTGTGGAGACCCAGTACTTC. Protein product: CASSLELAGVETQYF.